This T cell receptor (beta chain) is drawn from a study of response to subunit inactivated influenza vaccine. The CDR3 runs to 11 residues. V was cut by 8 bases and J by 2 bases, with 7 bases left in between. Germline assignment: CDR1 MDHEN and CDR2 SYDVKM. From the RT-PCR reads, TCRdb called clonotypes with MiXCR, one entry per CDR3 protein. This table has 150,000 to 200,000 distinct CDR3 sequences, 9.5% to 15% appearing once. In this sample, this clonotype turned up a few times. The sample also formed part of further work on T cells expressing NK-cell markers. That report adds: 5'RACE template switching built TCR beta cDNA with unique molecular identifiers.

The chain couples TRBV28 to TRBJ2-7; no firm D call. The sequence came from a man in his fifties or sixties who received an inactivated influenza vaccine. Sequences were derived from CD8+ T cells sorted from PBMCs, sampled roughly 12 days after vaccination. This CDR3 is CASGRPYEQYF. The CDR3 DNA reads as TGTGCCAGCGGACGACCCTACGAGCAGTACTTC.